Below are 8 T cell receptor beta chains sequenced from a single sample in a study of CD8+ T cells in alopecia areata. The authors extracted RNA and reverse transcribed it into cDNA as the sequencing template. Clones were sequenced by immunoSEQ multiplex PCR, and TCRdb holds only the in-frame ones, with some missing. The data contain 150,000 to 250,000 clones, 60% to 70% of them singletons. Treatment described: oral pan-JAK inhibitor, 5-10 mg twice daily. This specimen consisted of CD4+ T cells sorted from blood, obtained at week 4, from a patient treated with tofacitinib. Receptors originate from a human donor with alopecia areata.

V gene TRBV5-4 combines with J gene TRBJ2-2; possibly TRBD1 for D (7 bases). This CDR3 has 15 amino acids. V was shortened by 1 base and J by 3 bases, with 10 bases between the two germline ends. Germline CDR1 and CDR2: SGHNT and YYREEE (reference sequence). The CDR3 sequence is CASSLIRGDTGELFF. CDR3 sequence (DNA): TGTGCCAGCAGCTTGATCAGGGGGGACACCGGGGAGCTGTTTTTT.

The rearrangement links TRBV30 to TRBJ2-1; 7 bases agree with TRBD2. This CDR3 region has 13 residues. Germline CDR1 and CDR2: GTSNPN and SVGIG (reference sequence). Trimming at V came to 4 bases and at J to 4 bases, leaving 4 bases not matched to a gene. This CDR3 reads CAWTRTRYNEQFF. The CDR3 DNA follows: TGTGCCTGGACCCGGACTAGGTACAATGAGCAGTTCTTC.

This sequence joins TRBV7-2 and TRBJ2-5; D gene unclear. With 6 bases removed from V and 1 base from J, the gap between germline ends came to 9 bases. This CDR3 is 13 amino acids long. Germline-derived CDR1 and CDR2 are SGHTA and FQGNSA. The CDR3 is CASRSPSQETQYF. The DNA for the CDR3 is TGTGCCAGCAGAAGCCCGAGCCAAGAGACCCAGTACTTC.

The CDR3 here is CASSQDQNSLYEQYF. The CDR3 nucleotides are TGTGCCAGCAGCCAAGATCAGAACAGCCTCTACGAGCAGTACTTC. The rearrangement joins TRBV4-2 to TRBJ2-7, with unresolved D. V lost 0 bases and J 3 bases, leaving 12 bases between the germline ends. There are 15 residues in the CDR3. Germline CDR1 reads LGHNA; CDR2 reads YNFKEQ.

CDR3: CASGWLAIETQYF. CDR3 coding DNA: TGTGCCAGCGGCTGGCTAGCCATCGAGACCCAGTACTTC. The chain is built from TRBV2 and TRBJ2-5; D might be TRBD2 (5 bases). The germline gives CDR1 SNHLY, CDR2 FYNNEI. The germline V and J ends were trimmed by 8 bases and 5 bases, with 15 bases remaining between them. This CDR3 region has 13 residues.

V is TRBV30 and J is TRBJ2-1; 9 nucleotides match TRBD2. CDR3 length: 14 residues. The germline CDR1 and CDR2 sequences are GTSNPN and SVGIG (reference sequence). Unmatched junction bases numbered 6, after V lost 4 bases and J lost 5 bases. DNA of the CDR3: TGTGCCTGGATAGTCGCGGGGGGGCACAATGAGCAGTTCTTC. Protein product: CAWIVAGGHNEQFF.

This clone has just a few counts. The V and J genes are TRBV29-1 and TRBJ2-5; D call uncertain. V lost 8 bases, J lost 1 base, and 11 bases lay in between. The CDR3 has 12 amino acids. The V gene's germline CDR1 is SQVTM and CDR2 ANQGSEA. CDR3 sequence reads: CSNRRVQETQYF. In DNA, the CDR3 is TGCAGCAACCGTCGGGTCCAAGAGACCCAGTACTTC. Variable domain in full (rest from reference TRBV29-1 and TRBJ2-5): SAVISQKPSRDICQRGTSLTIQCQVDSQVTMMFWYRQQPGQSLTLIATANQGSEATYESGFVIDKFPISRPNLTFSTLTVSNMSPEDSSIYLCSNRRVQETQYFGPGTRLLVL.

The chain joins TRBV7-2 to TRBJ1-6, with 8 bases fitting TRBD1. This CDR3 spans 14 amino acids. Germline loops: CDR1 SGHTA, CDR2 FQGNSA. The V gene end was trimmed by 5 bases and the J gene end by 10 bases; junction bases not matched to a gene: 7. The CDR3 nucleotides read TGTGCCAGCAGCCCGGACAGGGCAGGATCACCCCTCCACTTT. Residues: CASSPDRAGSPLHF.